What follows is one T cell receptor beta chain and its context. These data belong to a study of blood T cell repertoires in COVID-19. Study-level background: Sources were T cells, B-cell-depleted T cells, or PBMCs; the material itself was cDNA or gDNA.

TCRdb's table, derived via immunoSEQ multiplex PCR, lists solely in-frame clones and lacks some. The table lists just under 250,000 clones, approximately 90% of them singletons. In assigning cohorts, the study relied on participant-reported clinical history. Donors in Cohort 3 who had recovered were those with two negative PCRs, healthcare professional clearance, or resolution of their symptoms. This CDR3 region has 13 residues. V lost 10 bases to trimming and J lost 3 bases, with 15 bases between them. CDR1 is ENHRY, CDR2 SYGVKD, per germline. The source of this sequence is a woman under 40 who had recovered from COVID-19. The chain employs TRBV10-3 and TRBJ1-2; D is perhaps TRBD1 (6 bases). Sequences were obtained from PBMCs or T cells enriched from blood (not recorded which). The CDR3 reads CATTSGEHYGYTF. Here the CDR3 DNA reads TGTGCCACAACCTCAGGGGAGCACTATGGCTACACCTTC.